The T cell receptor (beta chain) under discussion was sequenced for a study of T cell changes during pregnancy in multiple sclerosis. Trimming shortened V by 7 bases and J by 0 bases, and 9 bases separated the two germline ends. CDR1 is SEHNR, CDR2 FQNEAQ, per germline (reference sequence). The CDR3 is 13 amino acids. Sequencing used immunoSEQ multiplex PCR; TCRdb keeps in-frame clones, though not all of them. The table shows under 55,000 clones, with 93% occurring only once. The chain has TRBV7-9 and TRBJ1-1, with D maybe TRBD1 (5 bases). The material was peripheral blood, obtained in the second trimester of pregnancy. This receptor was taken from a female donor with multiple sclerosis, enrolled in a pregnancy study. The CDR3, as DNA: TGTGCCAGCACGCGACAGCTGAACACTGAAGCTTTCTTT. This translates into CASTRQLNTEAFF.